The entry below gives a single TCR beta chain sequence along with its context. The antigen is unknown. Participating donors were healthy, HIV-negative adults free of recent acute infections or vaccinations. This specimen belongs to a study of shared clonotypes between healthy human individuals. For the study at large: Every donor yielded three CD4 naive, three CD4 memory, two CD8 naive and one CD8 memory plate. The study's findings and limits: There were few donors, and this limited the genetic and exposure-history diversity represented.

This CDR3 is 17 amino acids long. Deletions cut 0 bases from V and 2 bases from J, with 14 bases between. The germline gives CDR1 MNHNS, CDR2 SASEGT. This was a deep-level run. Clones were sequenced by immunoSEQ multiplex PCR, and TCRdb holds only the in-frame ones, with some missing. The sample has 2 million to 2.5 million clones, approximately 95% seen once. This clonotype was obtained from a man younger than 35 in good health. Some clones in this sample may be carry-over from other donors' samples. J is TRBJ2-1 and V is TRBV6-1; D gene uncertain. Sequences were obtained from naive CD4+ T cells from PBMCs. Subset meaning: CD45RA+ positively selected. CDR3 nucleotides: TGTGCCAGCAGTGAAGCCAGAATGGGGAACACCTACAATGAGCAGTTCTTC. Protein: CASSEARMGNTYNEQFF.